This TCR beta chain was retrieved from a study of neurological immune-mediated disorders. The CDR3 length is 16 residues. V lost 4 bases and J lost 3; bases outside the gene matches: 11. Germline loops: CDR1 SGHNT, CDR2 YYREEE (reference sequence). TCRdb used MiXCR to reprocess the 5' RACE reads, holding one entry per CDR3 protein. The sample includes under 85,000 distinct CDR3 sequences, over 12% of them seen just once. This receptor was identified in a woman in her forties or fifties in good health. The sequencing sample was made of PBMCs. The J gene is TRBJ2-3, the V gene TRBV5-4; the match to TRBD2 covers 7 bases. The CDR3 DNA sequence: TGTGCCAGCAGCCTACATGGGGGGGGAGTTACAGATACGCAGTATTTT. This codes for CASSLHGGGVTDTQYF.